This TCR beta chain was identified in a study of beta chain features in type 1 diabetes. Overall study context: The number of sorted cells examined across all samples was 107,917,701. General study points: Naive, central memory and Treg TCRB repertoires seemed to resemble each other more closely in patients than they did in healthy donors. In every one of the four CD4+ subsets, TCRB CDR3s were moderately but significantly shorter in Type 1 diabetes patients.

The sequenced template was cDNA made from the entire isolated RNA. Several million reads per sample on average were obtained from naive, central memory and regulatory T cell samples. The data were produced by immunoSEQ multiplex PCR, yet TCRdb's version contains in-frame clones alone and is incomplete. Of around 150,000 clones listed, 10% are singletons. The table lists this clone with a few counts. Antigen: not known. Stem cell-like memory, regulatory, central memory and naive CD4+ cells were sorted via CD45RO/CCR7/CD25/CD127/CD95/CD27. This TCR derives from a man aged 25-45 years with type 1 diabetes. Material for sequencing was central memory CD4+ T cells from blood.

Written as DNA, the CDR3 is TGTGCCAGCAGTTTACCCCAGTTCATCAATGAGCAGTTCTTC. Its protein is CASSLPQFINEQFF. The chain recombines TRBV28 with TRBJ2-1; D is uncertain. Trimming left V 2 bases short and J 6 bases short, with 11 bases between. The CDR3 runs to 14 residues. From germline, CDR1 is MDHEN and CDR2 SYDVKM.